This is a list of T cell receptor beta chains from one sample in a study of blood T cell repertoires in COVID-19. Measured with immunoSEQ multiplex PCR; TCRdb has only the in-frame clones, and not every one. The sample contains roughly 300,000 clones, about 89% of which appear only once. The specimen was peripheral blood. These receptors all stem from a man between 18 and 35 years old who had recovered from COVID-19. The CDR3 runs from the conserved cysteine through the conserved F or W. A D gene is named only where the DNA matches it firmly. Size is stated for part of the rows, as once, few or many counts, or as a class when the clone is expanded.

>-|-|TRBJ2-1|TRBV3-1/TRBV3-2|16
CASSQEVGGLWNEQFF
TGTGCCAGCAGCCAAGAGGTGGGGGGGCTTTGGAATGAGCAGTTCTTC
>-|-|TRBJ1-3|TRBV27|16
CASSLSIAGSGNTIYF
TGTGCCAGCAGTTTATCGATCGCGGGCTCTGGAAACACCATATATTTT
>-|once|TRBJ2-5|TRBV5-1|16
CASSLEQGIVSETQYF
TGCGCCAGCAGCTTGGAACAGGGAATCGTGTCAGAGACCCAGTACTTC
>-|-|TRBJ1-6|TRBV11-2|16
CASSFTSAGDGSPLHF
TGTGCCAGCAGCTTCACCTCGGCAGGGGATGGTTCACCCCTCCACTTT
>-|-|TRBJ2-3|TRBV2|15
CASSEGLRGTDTQYF
TGTGCCAGCAGTGAGGGACTCCGGGGCACAGATACGCAGTATTTT
>-|-|TRBJ1-1|TRBV7-9|14
CASSPPLLNTEAFF
TGTGCCAGCAGCCCCCCCTTGTTGAACACTGAAGCTTTCTTT
>TRBD2|-|TRBJ2-1|TRBV5-1|16
CASSLGPAGDPIQQFF
TGCGCCAGCAGCTTGGGTCCAGCGGGGGACCCCATACAGCAGTTCTTC
>TRBD1|-|TRBJ1-4|TRBV3-1/TRBV3-2|13
CASSPPGGGKLFF
TGTGCCAGCAGCCCCCCAGGGGGCGGAAAACTGTTTTTT
>-|-|TRBJ1-5|TRBV11-2|13
CASSPAGNQPQHF
TGTGCCAGCAGCCCCGCCGGGAATCAGCCCCAGCATTTT
>-|-|TRBJ1-3|TRBV19|14
CASTRDRWGNTIYF
TGTGCCAGTACCCGAGACAGATGGGGTAACACCATATATTTT
>TRBD2|-|TRBJ2-1|TRBV5-1|15
CASSGTSGSKGEQFF
TGCGCCAGCAGCGGGACTAGCGGGAGTAAGGGAGAGCAGTTCTTC
>TRBD2|once|TRBJ2-2|TRBV2|15
CASSEQRETTGELFF
TGTGCCAGCAGTGAACAGCGGGAGACCACCGGGGAGCTGTTTTTT
>TRBD2|-|TRBJ2-1|TRBV10-3|14
CAITRGGAYNEQFF
TGTGCCATCACCCGCGGGGGGGCCTACAATGAGCAGTTCTTC
>-|-|TRBJ1-6|TRBV19|12
CASSAGYSPLHF
TGTGCCTCATCGGCGGGGTATTCACCCCTCCACTTT
>-|few|TRBJ1-1|TRBV6-5|13
CASRGGMNTEAFF
TGTGCCAGCAGGGGGGGGATGAACACTGAAGCTTTCTTT
>-|-|TRBJ1-2|TRBV7-2|12
CASSLVGVGYTF
TGTGCCAGCAGCTTAGTCGGGGTCGGCTACACCTTC
>TRBD1|-|TRBJ2-5|TRBV30|12
CAWSLTGETQYF
TGTGCCTGGAGTCTGACAGGGGAGACCCAGTACTTC
>-|-|TRBJ2-7|TRBV5-5|14
CASSFETASDEQYF
TGTGCCAGCAGCTTCGAGACAGCGTCAGACGAGCAGTACTTC
>TRBD1|-|TRBJ1-5|TRBV6-1|15
CASSEGQGGNQPQHF
TGTGCCAGCAGTGAAGGACAGGGCGGCAATCAGCCCCAGCATTTT
>-|-|TRBJ1-1|TRBV25-1|13
CASSGEGGSEAFF
TGTGCCAGCAGTGGGGAAGGGGGAAGTGAAGCTTTCTTT
>TRBD1|-|TRBJ1-1|TRBV7-2|13
CASSLDRGTEAFF
TGTGCCAGCAGCTTAGACAGGGGCACTGAAGCTTTCTTT
>-|-|TRBJ2-3|TRBV13|14
CASSSSEILNTQYF
TGTGCCAGCAGCTCATCGGAGATTCTAAATACGCAGTATTTT
>TRBD2|-|TRBJ2-7|TRBV6-1|15
CASSEGASGRYEQYF
TGTGCCAGCAGTGAAGGGGCTAGCGGACGCTACGAGCAGTACTTC
>TRBD2|-|TRBJ2-3|TRBV14|15
CASSKTGGATDTQYF
TGTGCCAGCAGTAAGACCGGGGGGGCCACAGATACGCAGTATTTT
>TRBD2|-|TRBJ2-3|TRBV11-3|17
CASSLSGTSGLTDTQYF
TGTGCCAGCAGCTTAAGCGGGACTAGCGGACTCACAGATACGCAGTATTTT
>-|-|TRBJ1-5|TRBV9|14
CASSVGGSFQPQHF
TGTGCCAGCAGCGTAGGGGGCAGTTTTCAGCCCCAGCATTTT
>TRBD1|-|TRBJ1-2|TRBV5-1|15
CASSEGQGDVRGYTF
TGCGCCAGCAGCGAGGGACAGGGAGACGTCCGTGGCTACACCTTC
>-|-|TRBJ2-7|TRBV6-2/TRBV6-3|18
CASRPPKGRQGSSYEQYF
TGTGCCAGCAGGCCTCCTAAGGGGCGTCAGGGGAGCTCCTACGAGCAGTACTTC
>TRBD1|-|TRBJ1-4|TRBV9|15
CASSVEGTGPEKLFF
TGTGCCAGCAGCGTAGAAGGGACAGGGCCTGAAAAACTGTTTTTT
>TRBD1|once|TRBJ2-2|TRBV25-1|15
CASSSSGTATGELFF
TGTGCCAGCAGTAGCTCCGGGACAGCCACCGGGGAGCTGTTTTTT
>-|-|TRBJ1-5|TRBV20-1|14
CSASSSYSNQPQHF
TGCAGTGCTAGTTCGAGCTATAGCAATCAGCCCCAGCATTTT
>-|-|TRBJ1-1|TRBV7-9|14
CASSLVLRTVEAFF
TGTGCCAGCAGCTTAGTCCTCCGGACAGTTGAAGCTTTCTTT
>-|-|TRBJ1-6|TRBV11-2|13
CASSLDRDSPLHF
TGTGCCAGCAGCTTAGATCGGGATTCACCCCTCCACTTT
>TRBD2|-|TRBJ2-1|TRBV9|13
CASTSGSDNEQFF
TGTGCCAGCACTAGCGGGTCTGACAATGAGCAGTTCTTC
>TRBD1|-|TRBJ2-6|TRBV18|19
CASSPQGQGVSSGANVLTF
TGTGCCAGCTCACCGCAGGGACAGGGCGTCAGCTCTGGGGCCAACGTCCTGACTTTC
>-|-|TRBJ1-3|TRBV11-2|15
CASSPLDSSGNTIYF
TGTGCCAGCAGCCCACTGGACAGCTCTGGAAACACCATATATTTT
>-|once|TRBJ1-1|TRBV5-6|16
CASSPAPDRPNTEAFF
TGTGCCAGCAGCCCAGCCCCTGACAGGCCGAACACTGAAGCTTTCTTT
>TRBD1|-|TRBJ2-7|TRBV27|11
CASSLGDSRYF
TGTGCCAGCAGCTTGGGGGACAGCAGGTACTTC
>TRBD1|-|TRBJ2-6|TRBV2|16
CASPGQSSSGANVLTF
TGTGCCAGCCCGGGACAGTCGAGCTCTGGGGCCAACGTCCTGACTTTC
>-|-|TRBJ2-1|TRBV6-6|12
CASSSQSNEQFF
TGTGCCAGCAGCTCCCAGTCCAATGAGCAGTTCTTC
>-|-|TRBJ1-2|TRBV3-1/TRBV3-2|17
CASRLEGSAGLLYGYTF
TGTGCCAGCAGATTAGAGGGGAGCGCGGGACTCCTATATGGCTACACCTTC
>-|-|TRBJ2-1|TRBV7-9|19
CASSLDRLEETRPYNEQFF
TGTGCCAGCAGCTTAGATAGGTTGGAGGAGACTAGGCCGTACAATGAGCAGTTCTTC
>-|-|TRBJ2-3|TRBV9|14
CASSVVAGKDTQYF
TGTGCCAGCAGCGTAGTGGCGGGGAAGGATACGCAGTATTTT
>-|-|TRBJ1-3|TRBV15|16
CATSRAPGEPGNTIYF
TGTGCCACCAGCAGAGCCCCAGGGGAACCTGGAAACACCATATATTTT
>-|-|TRBJ1-1|TRBV6-2/TRBV6-3|12
CASSIGSFEAFF
TGTGCCAGCAGCATAGGGAGCTTTGAAGCTTTCTTT